Listed below are T cell receptor beta chains from one sample, sequenced in a study of blood T cell repertoires in COVID-19. The data were produced by immunoSEQ multiplex PCR, yet TCRdb's version contains in-frame clones alone and is incomplete. The table lists 50,000 to 80,000 clones, roughly 86% of them singletons, with roughly 1.4% in the top ten. Source material: peripheral blood. The origin of the receptors is a man aged 55-75 years with acute or convalescent COVID-19. The CDR3 runs from the conserved cysteine through the conserved F or W.

v_call cdr3_aa
TRBV7-6 CASSFDREALNTEAFF
TRBV3-1/TRBV3-2 CASSTSTSTDTQYF
TRBV12-5 CASGLALTGGRNTEAFF
TRBV7-3 CASSPDVGRQETQYF
TRBV13 CASSLGDRGKSYGYTF
TRBV29-1 CSVESGQGAFNYGYTF
TRBV13 CASSLGRAQPQHF
TRBV7-9 CASSSPGTGYLETQYF
TRBV12-3/TRBV12-4 CASSLVVESPLHF
TRBV24-1 CATSDPTNYGYTF
TRBV21-1 CASSKVFVPKGGPEDTQYF
TRBV29-1 CSGRVTGTRAGSSYNSPLHF
TRBV29-1 CSVATMNTEAFF
TRBV18 CASSPGLSASYNEQFF
TRBV2 CASSENGQGNSPLHF
TRBV14 CASSQINTQYF
TRBV6-1 CASSEQGTNNQPQHF
TRBV27 CASSHKTSWSYNEQFF
TRBV29-1 CSVGQGRQPQHF
TRBV4-1 CASSQEPTGNTEAFF
TRBV30 CAWTTGLRQGNSPLHF
TRBV5-1 CASSLEANLYEQYF
TRBV27 CASSLGQGEADTQYF
TRBV6-6 CASSPRLREAGANVLTF
TRBV3-1/TRBV3-2 CASSLRDRGYEQYF
TRBV13 CASSLVSSDYGYTF
TRBV5-6 CASSFPSSGGSRRNTEAFF
TRBV7-2 CASSLEPEPYNKGYTF
TRBV24-1 CATGDRAGTNEKLFF
TRBV6-5 CASSYVSYEQYF
TRBV5-6 CASSSQGRGTGELFF
TRBV7-2 CASSYSGERITGELFF
TRBV3-1/TRBV3-2 CASSPLELSGANVLTF
TRBV11-2 CASSPDRDSTDTQYF
TRBV14 CASSRKTGEVSPLHF
TRBV3-1/TRBV3-2 CASSYGTGALGYTF
TRBV10-3 CAIAGATNEKLFF
TRBV6-1 CASSDRGGNTEAFF
TRBV5-6 CASSLVGQYIYGYTF
TRBV12-5 CASVLTGAHGELFF
TRBV5-6 CASSLGGYPTEAFF
TRBV5-4 CASILMPGGRPLEKLFF
TRBV7-3 CASSQTSGGSPGELFF
TRBV4-1 CASSQDHNQPQHF
TRBV4-2 CASSKGTGSPEQYF
TRBV7-2 CASSLDGTYEQYF
TRBV5-4 CASSSFTGSGANVLTF
TRBV2 CASSGDRGNTGELFF
TRBV29-1 CSVENSFSTDTQYF
TRBV4-1 CASSQDRGSGYGYTF
TRBV12-5 CASRDRGPSETQYF
TRBV2 CASSGGFEQYF
TRBV7-3 CASSRTSFTDTQYF
TRBV19 CASIASTGHQPQHF
TRBV5-1 CASSLGGLATGVAQYF